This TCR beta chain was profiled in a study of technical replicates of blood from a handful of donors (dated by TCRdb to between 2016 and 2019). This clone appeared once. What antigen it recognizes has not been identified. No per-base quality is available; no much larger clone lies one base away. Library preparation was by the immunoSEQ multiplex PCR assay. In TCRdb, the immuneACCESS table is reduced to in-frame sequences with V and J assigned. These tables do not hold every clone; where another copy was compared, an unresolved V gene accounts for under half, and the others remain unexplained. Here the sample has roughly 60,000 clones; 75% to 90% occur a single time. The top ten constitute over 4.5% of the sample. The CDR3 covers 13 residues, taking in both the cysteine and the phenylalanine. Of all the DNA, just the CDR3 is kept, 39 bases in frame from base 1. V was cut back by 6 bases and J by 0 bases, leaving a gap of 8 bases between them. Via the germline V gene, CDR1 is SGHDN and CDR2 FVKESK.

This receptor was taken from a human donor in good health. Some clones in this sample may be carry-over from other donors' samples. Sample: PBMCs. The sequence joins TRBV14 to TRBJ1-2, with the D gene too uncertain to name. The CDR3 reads CASSPGTNYGYTF. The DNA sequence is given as TGTGCCAGCAGTCCCGGGACTAACTATGGCTACACCTTC.